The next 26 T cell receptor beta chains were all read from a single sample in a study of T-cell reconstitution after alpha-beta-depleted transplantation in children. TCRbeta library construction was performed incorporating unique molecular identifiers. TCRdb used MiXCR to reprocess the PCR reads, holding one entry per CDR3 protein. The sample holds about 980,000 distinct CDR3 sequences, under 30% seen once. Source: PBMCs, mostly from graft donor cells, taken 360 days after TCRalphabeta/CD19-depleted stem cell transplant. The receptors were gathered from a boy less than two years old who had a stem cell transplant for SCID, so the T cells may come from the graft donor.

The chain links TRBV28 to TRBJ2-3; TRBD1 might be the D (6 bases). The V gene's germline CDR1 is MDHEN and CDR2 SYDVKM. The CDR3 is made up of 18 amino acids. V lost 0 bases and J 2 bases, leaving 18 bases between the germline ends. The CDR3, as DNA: TGTGCCAGCAGTTTATGGGTCTACGGACAGAGATCCACAGATACGCAGTATTTT. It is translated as CASSLWVYGQRSTDTQYF.

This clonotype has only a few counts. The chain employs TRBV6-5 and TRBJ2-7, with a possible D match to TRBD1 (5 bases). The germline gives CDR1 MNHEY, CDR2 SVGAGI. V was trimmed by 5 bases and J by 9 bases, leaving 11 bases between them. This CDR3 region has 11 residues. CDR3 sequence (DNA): TGTGCCAGCAGTCAAGGACAAGCGCAGTACTTC. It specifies CASSQGQAQYF.

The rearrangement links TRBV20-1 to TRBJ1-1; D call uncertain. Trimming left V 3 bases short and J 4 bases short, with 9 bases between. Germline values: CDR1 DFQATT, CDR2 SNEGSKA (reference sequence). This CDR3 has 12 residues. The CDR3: CSASGVSTEAFF. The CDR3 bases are TGCAGTGCTAGCGGCGTTTCCACTGAAGCTTTCTTT.

The CDR3 DNA reads TGTGCCAGCAGTTACTCGGACAGGGGCTTCAATGGCTACACCTTC. Translated: CASSYSDRGFNGYTF. This chain links TRBV6-5 with TRBJ1-2; 9 bases align to TRBD1. The CDR3 covers 15 residues. V trimming: 0 bases; J trimming: 6 bases; junction bases outside the gene matches: 5. CDR1 and CDR2 (germline): MNHEY, SVGAGI.

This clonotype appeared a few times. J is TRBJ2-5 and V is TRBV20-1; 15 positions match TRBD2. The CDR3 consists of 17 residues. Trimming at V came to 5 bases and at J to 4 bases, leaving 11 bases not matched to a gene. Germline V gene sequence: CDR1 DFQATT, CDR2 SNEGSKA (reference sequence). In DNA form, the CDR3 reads TGCAGTGCTCCCATTGGGGGACTAGCGGGGGGAGGAGAGACCCAGTACTTC. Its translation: CSAPIGGLAGGGETQYF.

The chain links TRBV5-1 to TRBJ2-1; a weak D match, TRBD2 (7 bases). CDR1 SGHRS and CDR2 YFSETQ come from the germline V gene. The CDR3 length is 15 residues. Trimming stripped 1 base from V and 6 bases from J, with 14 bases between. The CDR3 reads CASSLFTGRGNEQFF. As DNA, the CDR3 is TGCGCCAGCAGCTTGTTTACAGGGAGGGGCAATGAGCAGTTCTTC.

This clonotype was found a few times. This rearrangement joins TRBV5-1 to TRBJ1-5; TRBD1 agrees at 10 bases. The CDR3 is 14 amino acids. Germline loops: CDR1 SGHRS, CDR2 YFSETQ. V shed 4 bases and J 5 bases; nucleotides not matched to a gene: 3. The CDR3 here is CASSHGTGDQPQHF. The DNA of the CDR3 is TGCGCCAGCAGCCACGGGACAGGGGATCAGCCCCAGCATTTT.

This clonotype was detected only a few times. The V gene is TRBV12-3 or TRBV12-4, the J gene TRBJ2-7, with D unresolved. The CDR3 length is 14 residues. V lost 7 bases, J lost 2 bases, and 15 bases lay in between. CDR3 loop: CASTSKNGAYEQYF. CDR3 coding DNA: TGTGCCAGCACCTCTAAGAACGGCGCCTACGAGCAGTACTTC.

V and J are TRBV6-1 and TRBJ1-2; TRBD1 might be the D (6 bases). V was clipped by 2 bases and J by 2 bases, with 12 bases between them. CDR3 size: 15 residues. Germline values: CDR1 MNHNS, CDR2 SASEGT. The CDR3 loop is CASSERTGRNYGYTF. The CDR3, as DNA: TGTGCCAGCAGTGAAAGAACAGGGAGGAACTATGGCTACACCTTC.

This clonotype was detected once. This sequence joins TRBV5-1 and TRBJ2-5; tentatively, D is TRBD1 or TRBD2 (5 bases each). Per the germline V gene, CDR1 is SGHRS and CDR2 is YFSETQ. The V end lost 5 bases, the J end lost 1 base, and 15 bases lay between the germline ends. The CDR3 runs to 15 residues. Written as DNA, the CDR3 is TGCGCCAGCAGTTGCGTGGGACGGTTCCAAGAGACCCAGTACTTC. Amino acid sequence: CASSCVGRFQETQYF.

CDR3 sequence: CASSLLSRGNSYNEQFF. CDR3 nucleotides: TGTGCCAGCAGCTTACTTTCCCGGGGCAACTCCTACAATGAGCAGTTCTTC. This rearrangement joins TRBV7-9 to TRBJ2-1, with D perhaps matching TRBD1 or TRBD2 (5 bases each). The CDR3 is 17 residues long. CDR1 and CDR2 from the germline V gene are SEHNR and FQNEAQ (reference sequence). V lost 2 bases and J lost 0, with 14 bases in between.

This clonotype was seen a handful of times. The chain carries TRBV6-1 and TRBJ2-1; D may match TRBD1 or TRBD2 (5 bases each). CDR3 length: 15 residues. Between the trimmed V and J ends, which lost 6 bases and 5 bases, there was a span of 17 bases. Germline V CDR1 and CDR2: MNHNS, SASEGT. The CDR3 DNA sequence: TGTGCCAGCAGGAGGGACGGAGCCACTCACAATGAGCAGTTCTTC. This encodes CASRRDGATHNEQFF.

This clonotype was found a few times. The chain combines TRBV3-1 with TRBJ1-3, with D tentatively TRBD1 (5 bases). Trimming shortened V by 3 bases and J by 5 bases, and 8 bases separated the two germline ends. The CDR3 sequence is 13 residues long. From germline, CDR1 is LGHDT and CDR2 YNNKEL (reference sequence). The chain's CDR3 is CASSHGGRNTIYF. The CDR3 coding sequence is TGTGCCAGCAGCCACGGGGGGAGAAACACCATATATTTT.

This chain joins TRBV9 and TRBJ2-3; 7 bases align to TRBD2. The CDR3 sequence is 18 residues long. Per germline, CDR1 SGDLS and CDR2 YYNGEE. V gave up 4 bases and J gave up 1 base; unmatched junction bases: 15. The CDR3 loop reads CASSQTYGQRGRTDTQYF. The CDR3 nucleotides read TGTGCCAGCAGCCAAACATACGGTCAGCGGGGCCGCACAGATACGCAGTATTTT.

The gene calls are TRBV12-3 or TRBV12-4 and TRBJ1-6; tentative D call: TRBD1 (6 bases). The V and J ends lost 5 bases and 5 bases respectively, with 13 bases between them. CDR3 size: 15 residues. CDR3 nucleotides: TGTGCCAGCAGTCCGCGGACAGCCCATAATTCACCCCTCCACTTT. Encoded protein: CASSPRTAHNSPLHF.

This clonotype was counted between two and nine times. Here the CDR3 reads CASSPPGLAGANEQFF. For the CDR3, the DNA is TGTGCCAGCAGTCCCCCGGGACTAGCGGGGGCCAATGAGCAGTTCTTC. The chain carries TRBV2 and TRBJ2-1, with TRBD2 identical over 14 bases. V lost 5 bases, J lost 6 bases, and 6 bases stayed unmatched. CDR1 and CDR2 from the germline V gene are SNHLY and FYNNEI. The CDR3 loop spans 16 amino acids.

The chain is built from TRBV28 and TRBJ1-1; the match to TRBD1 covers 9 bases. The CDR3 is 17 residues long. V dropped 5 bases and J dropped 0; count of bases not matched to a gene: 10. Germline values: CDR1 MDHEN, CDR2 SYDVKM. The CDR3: CASSEVGTGWLNTEAFF. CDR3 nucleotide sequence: TGTGCCAGCAGTGAAGTCGGGACAGGGTGGTTGAACACTGAAGCTTTCTTT.

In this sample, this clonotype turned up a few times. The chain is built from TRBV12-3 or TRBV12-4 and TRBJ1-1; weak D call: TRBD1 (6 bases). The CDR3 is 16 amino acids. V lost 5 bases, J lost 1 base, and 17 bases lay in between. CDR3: CASSGLWGARNTEAFF. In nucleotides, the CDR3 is TGTGCCAGCAGTGGTCTATGGGGGGCGAGGAACACTGAAGCTTTCTTT.

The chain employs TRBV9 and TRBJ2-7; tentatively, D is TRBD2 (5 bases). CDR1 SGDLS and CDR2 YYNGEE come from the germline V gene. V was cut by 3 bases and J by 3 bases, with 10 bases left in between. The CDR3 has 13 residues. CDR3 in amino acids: CASSGGEYYEQYF. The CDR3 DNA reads TGTGCCAGCAGCGGGGGAGAGTACTACGAGCAGTACTTC.

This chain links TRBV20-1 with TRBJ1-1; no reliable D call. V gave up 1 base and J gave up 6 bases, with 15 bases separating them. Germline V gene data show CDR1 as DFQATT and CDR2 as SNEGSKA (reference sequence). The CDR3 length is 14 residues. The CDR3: CSARAGSYKAEAFF. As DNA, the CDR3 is TGCAGTGCTAGAGCGGGTAGTTATAAGGCTGAAGCTTTCTTT.

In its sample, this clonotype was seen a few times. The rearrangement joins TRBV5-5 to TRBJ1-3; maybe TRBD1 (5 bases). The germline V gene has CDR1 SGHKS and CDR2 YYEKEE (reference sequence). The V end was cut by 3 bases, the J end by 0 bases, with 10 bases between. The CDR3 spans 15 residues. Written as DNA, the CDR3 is TGTGCCAGCAGCTGGAAAGGGGACTCTGGAAACACCATATATTTT. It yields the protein CASSWKGDSGNTIYF.

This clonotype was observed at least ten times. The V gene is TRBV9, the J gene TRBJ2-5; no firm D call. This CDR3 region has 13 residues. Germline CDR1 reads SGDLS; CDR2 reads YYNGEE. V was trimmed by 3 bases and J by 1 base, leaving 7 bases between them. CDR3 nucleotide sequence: TGTGCCAGCAGCGCTGTCCCCCAAGAGACCCAGTACTTC. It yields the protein CASSAVPQETQYF.

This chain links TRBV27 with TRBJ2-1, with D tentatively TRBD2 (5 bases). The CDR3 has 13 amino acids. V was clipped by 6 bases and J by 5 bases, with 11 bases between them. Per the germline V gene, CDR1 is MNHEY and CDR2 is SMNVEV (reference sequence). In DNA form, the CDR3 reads TGTGCCAGCAGCCACGAGGGCAACAATGAGCAGTTCTTC. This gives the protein CASSHEGNNEQFF.

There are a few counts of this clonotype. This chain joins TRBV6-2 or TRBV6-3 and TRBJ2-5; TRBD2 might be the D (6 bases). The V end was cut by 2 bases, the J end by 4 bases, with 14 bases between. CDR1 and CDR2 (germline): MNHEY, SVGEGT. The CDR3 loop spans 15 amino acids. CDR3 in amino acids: CASSYGGKIVETQYF. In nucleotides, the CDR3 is TGTGCCAGCAGTTACGGGGGGAAGATCGTAGAGACCCAGTACTTC.

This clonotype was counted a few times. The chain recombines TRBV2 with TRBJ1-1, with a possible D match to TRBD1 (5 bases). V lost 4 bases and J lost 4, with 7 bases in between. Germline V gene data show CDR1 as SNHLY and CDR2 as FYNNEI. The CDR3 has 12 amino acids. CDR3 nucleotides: TGTGCCAGCAGTGGACAGATCACTGAAGCTTTCTTT. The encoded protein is CASSGQITEAFF.

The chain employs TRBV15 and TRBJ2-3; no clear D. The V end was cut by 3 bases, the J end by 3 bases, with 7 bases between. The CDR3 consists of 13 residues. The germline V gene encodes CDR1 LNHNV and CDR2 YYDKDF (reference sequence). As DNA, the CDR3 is TGTGCCACCAGCAGCTACACAACAGATACGCAGTATTTT. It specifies CATSSYTTDTQYF.